This entry lists 18 T cell receptor beta chains sequenced from one sample in a study of blood T cells in healthy people across ages. For the second PCR, which ran for about 6 to 11 cycles, a sample-barcoded 5' primer and a J-beta primer mix were used. From the 5' RACE reads, TCRdb called clonotypes with MiXCR, one entry per CDR3 protein. The repertoire holds roughly 1,800,000 distinct CDR3 sequences, with around 50% as singletons. Specimen: blood. The receptors come from a woman aged 40 to 50 in good health.

The genes are TRBV4-2 and TRBJ1-1, with D possibly TRBD1 on 5 matching bases. Germline V gives CDR1 LGHNA, CDR2 YNFKEQ. Trimming pared 0 bases from V and 10 bases from J, leaving 9 bases between. The CDR3 is made up of 12 amino acids. CDR3 nucleotide sequence: TGTGCCAGCAGCCAAGACAGGGCGGTAGCTTTCTTT. Translation gives CASSQDRAVAFF.

This chain links TRBV5-5 with TRBJ2-7, with D possibly being TRBD1 (6 bases). This CDR3 is 14 amino acids long. V was pared by 4 bases and J by 2 bases, with 13 bases between. CDR1 and CDR2 from the germline V gene are SGHKS and YYEKEE (reference sequence). In DNA form, the CDR3 reads TGTGCCAGCAGCGCAATGGACAGCCCCTACGAGCAGTACTTC. It translates to CASSAMDSPYEQYF.

This clonotype was seen at least ten times. The genes are TRBV6-5 and TRBJ1-2; 8 bases are shared with TRBD1. Losses at the gene ends were 5 bases for V and 3 bases for J; bases not matched to a gene: 5. The CDR3 spans 14 residues. CDR1 is MNHEY and CDR2 is SVGAGI in the germline V gene. CDR3 region: CASSPGTGYYGYTF. CDR3 bases: TGTGCCAGCAGTCCCGGGACAGGATACTATGGCTACACCTTC.

V and J are TRBV12-3 or TRBV12-4 and TRBJ1-2, with 7 bases that match TRBD1. This CDR3 is built from 16 residues. Trimming took 5 bases from V and 2 from J; bases not matched to a gene: 11. In DNA form, the CDR3 reads TGTGCCAGCAGTGCAAACGGGGAGGGGGCGAACTATGGCTACACCTTC. Translated, it gives CASSANGEGANYGYTF.

CDR3 loop: CASSLDRGMEEQYF. The CDR3 DNA reads as TGTGCCAGCAGTTTAGACAGGGGGATGGAAGAGCAGTACTTC. The rearrangement links TRBV27 to TRBJ2-7; TRBD1 matches 9 bases. V lost 2 bases and J lost 7; bases outside the gene matches: 6. Germline V CDR1 and CDR2: MNHEY, SMNVEV (reference sequence). The CDR3 is made up of 14 amino acids.

The chain has TRBV11-1 and TRBJ2-1; D is unclear. The CDR3 is 12 amino acids. V was shortened by 5 bases and J by 10 bases, with 12 bases between the two germline ends. Germline V CDR1 and CDR2: SGHAT, FQDESV (reference sequence). For the CDR3, the DNA is TGTGCCAGCAGCACCAAGGACGTAGAGCAGTTCTTC. This sequence encodes CASSTKDVEQFF.

The V call is TRBV7-2, the J call TRBJ2-1; a weak D match, TRBD2 (7 bases). V was trimmed by 3 bases and J by 13 bases, leaving 22 bases between them. In germline, CDR1 is SGHTA, CDR2 FQGNSA. The CDR3 runs 15 residues. The CDR3 region is CASSFGWGGLETQFF. CDR3 nucleotides: TGTGCCAGCAGCTTTGGGTGGGGGGGCCTCGAGACCCAGTTCTTC. Together with reference TRBV7-2 and TRBJ2-1, the CDR3 gives the full variable domain: GAGVSQSPSNKVTEKGKDVELRCDPISGHTALYWYRQSLGQGLEFLIYFQGNSAPDKSGLPSDRFSAERTGGSVSTLTIQRTQQEDSAVYLCASSFGWGGLETQFFGPGTRLTVL.

The chain is built from TRBV5-8 and TRBJ2-1, with D unresolved. CDR1 SGHTS and CDR2 YDEGEE come from the germline V gene. Trimming pared 0 bases from V and 5 bases from J, leaving 12 bases between. This CDR3 contains 15 residues. CDR3 nucleotides: TGTGCCAGCAGCTTGGGATTTGGGGTACACAATGAGCAGTTCTTC. This translates into CASSLGFGVHNEQFF.

This clonotype was counted a few times. V and J are TRBV6-5 and TRBJ1-5, with D unresolved. V lost 4 bases to trimming and J lost 0 bases, with 10 bases between them. This CDR3 comprises 15 residues. In germline, CDR1 is MNHEY, CDR2 SVGAGI. The CDR3 DNA follows: TGTGCCAGCAGTTTGGACGGAACTAGCAATCAGCCCCAGCATTTT. Its translation: CASSLDGTSNQPQHF.

This clonotype was detected many times. The chain has TRBV29-1 and TRBJ2-7; D ambiguous. The CDR3 has 13 residues. The V end lost 4 bases, the J end lost 3 bases, and 13 bases lay between the germline ends. Looked up from germline, CDR1 is SQVTM and CDR2 is ANQGSEA. Here the CDR3 reads CSVARPPSYEQYF. The DNA for the CDR3 is TGCAGCGTTGCGCGGCCCCCTAGCTACGAGCAGTACTTC.

This clonotype was picked up one time. This chain uses TRBV6-2 or TRBV6-3 with TRBJ2-5; the match to TRBD2 covers 7 bases. CDR3 length: 14 residues. Germline lookup yields CDR1 MNHEY and CDR2 SVGEGT. Losses at the gene ends were 4 bases for V and 4 bases for J; bases not matched to a gene: 6. CDR3 protein: CASSSPGRAETQYF. The CDR3 nucleotides are TGTGCCAGCAGTTCTCCAGGGAGGGCAGAGACCCAGTACTTC.

The chain uses TRBV11-2 and TRBJ1-2, with 9 bases that match TRBD1. Trimming took 3 bases from V and 4 from J; bases not matched to a gene: 9. The germline V gene encodes CDR1 SGHAT and CDR2 FQNNGV. The CDR3 is 16 residues long. CDR3 sequence: CASSLMGQGVGYGYTF. The CDR3 DNA reads TGTGCCAGCAGCTTGATGGGACAGGGAGTTGGCTATGGCTACACCTTC.

The chain combines TRBV7-9 with TRBJ1-1, with D possibly matching TRBD1 (5 bases). Germline V gene lookup returns CDR1 SEHNR and CDR2 FQNEAQ (reference sequence). The length of the CDR3 is 15 residues. Trimming cost V 1 base and J 4 bases, with 13 bases left between them. The CDR3 region is CASSLGNPGGTEAFF. As DNA, the CDR3 is TGTGCCAGCAGCTTAGGGAACCCTGGGGGCACTGAAGCTTTCTTT.

The sample holds a few counts of this clonotype. The chain joins TRBV29-1 to TRBJ1-1; D gene ambiguous. V lost 4 bases and J 1 base, leaving 4 bases between the germline ends. Germline CDR1 and CDR2: SQVTM and ANQGSEA. The CDR3 is 11 amino acids. CDR3 sequence reads: CSVGENTEAFF. The CDR3 bases are TGCAGCGTTGGGGAGAACACTGAAGCTTTCTTT.

This chain links TRBV4-1 with TRBJ1-5, with D uncertain. Germline V gives CDR1 MGHRA, CDR2 YSYEKL. V was pared by 1 base and J by 7 bases, with 11 bases between. The CDR3 has 14 residues. CDR3 region: CASSQGGREQPQHF. The CDR3 nucleotides read TGCGCCAGCAGCCAAGGTGGGAGGGAGCAGCCCCAGCATTTT.

The rearrangement joins TRBV20-1 to TRBJ1-2; D unclear. Between the trimmed V and J ends, which lost 3 bases and 4 bases, there was a span of 12 bases. CDR3 length: 13 amino acids. Per the germline V gene, CDR1 is DFQATT and CDR2 is SNEGSKA (reference sequence). The CDR3 sequence is CSASRGYLYGYTF. The CDR3 DNA reads as TGCAGTGCTAGTCGCGGGTACCTCTATGGCTACACCTTC.

The table lists this clonotype with a few counts. This sequence joins TRBV12-3 or TRBV12-4 and TRBJ1-6, with a possible D match to TRBD1 (6 bases). V lost 1 base, J lost 8 bases, and 9 bases lay in between. CDR3 size: 14 residues. CDR3 in amino acids: CASSLVSGDSPLHF. In nucleotides, the CDR3 is TGTGCCAGCAGTTTAGTTTCAGGGGATTCACCCCTCCACTTT.

The chain has TRBV20-1 and TRBJ1-2, with a tentative D call TRBD1 (6 bases). There are 12 residues in the CDR3. Germline V gene data show CDR1 as DFQATT and CDR2 as SNEGSKA (reference sequence). The ends were cut back, 0 bases at V and 7 bases at J, with 9 bases in the middle. This CDR3 is CSARDRGFGYTF. The CDR3 nucleotides are TGCAGTGCTAGAGACAGGGGTTTTGGCTACACCTTC.